A single sample gave rise to the 13 T cell receptor beta chains below, sequenced in a study of blood T cell repertoires in COVID-19. Sequencing used immunoSEQ multiplex PCR; TCRdb keeps in-frame clones, though not all of them. The table records roughly 180,000 clones, 60% to 80% of them present only once. The sequenced sample consisted of PBMCs or T cells enriched from blood (not recorded which). The receptors were gathered from a man aged 60 to 75 who had been exposed to COVID-19.

The V call is TRBV10-3, the J call TRBJ2-2, with D tentatively TRBD2 (5 bases). There are 16 residues in the CDR3. Germline CDR1 is ENHRY and CDR2 is SYGVKD. The germline V and J ends were trimmed by 6 bases and 0 bases, with 14 bases remaining between them. The CDR3 here is CAISILAGANTGELFF. The CDR3, as DNA: TGTGCCATCAGCATTCTAGCCGGAGCGAACACCGGGGAGCTGTTTTTT.

V and J are TRBV28 and TRBJ2-3; 11 bases line up with TRBD2. The CDR3 is made up of 17 amino acids. CDR1 is MDHEN and CDR2 is SYDVKM in the germline V gene. V was pared by 1 base and J by 7 bases, with 10 bases of the junction left unmatched. As DNA, the CDR3 is TGTGCCAGCAGTTTATTCTTTAGCGGGAGGGCAGGGCATACGCAGTATTTT. It encodes CASSLFFSGRAGHTQYF. Together with reference TRBV28 and TRBJ2-3, the CDR3 gives the full variable domain: DVKVTQSSRYLVKRTGEKVFLECVQDMDHENMFWYRQDPGLGLRLIYFSYDVKMKEKGDIPEGYSVSREKKERFSLILESASTNQTSMYLCASSLFFSGRAGHTQYFGPGTRLTVL.

This chain links TRBV30 with TRBJ1-3, with 7 bases matching TRBD1. Germline values: CDR1 GTSNPN, CDR2 SVGIG (reference sequence). This CDR3 is 18 amino acids long. V lost 3 bases and J lost 0; bases outside the gene matches: 14. The CDR3 here is CAWRPLMGQTSSGNTIYF. The CDR3 DNA is TGTGCCTGGAGGCCCTTAATGGGACAGACAAGCTCTGGAAACACCATATATTTT.

V gene TRBV6-5 combines with J gene TRBJ2-1, with TRBD1 identical over 8 bases. CDR1 is MNHEY, CDR2 SVGAGI, per germline. The V segment lost 4 bases and the J segment 5 bases; nucleotides outside the gene matches: 7. This CDR3 is built from 15 residues. In nucleotides, the CDR3 is TGTGCCAGCAGTTCGACAGGGGACCCCGACAATGAGCAGTTCTTC. Translated: CASSSTGDPDNEQFF.

The sample holds one count of this clone. The chain uses TRBV30 and TRBJ1-4; 7 positions agree with TRBD1. CDR3 length: 13 residues. Germline V lookup: CDR1 GTSNPN, CDR2 SVGIG (reference sequence). V was clipped by 5 bases and J by 3 bases; unmatched bases: 3. DNA for the CDR3: TGTGCCTGGGACAGGGACCCTAATGAAAAACTGTTTTTT. It specifies CAWDRDPNEKLFF. Complete variable domain (other parts from reference TRBV30 and TRBJ1-4): SQTIHQWPATLVQPVGSPLSLECTVEGTSNPNLYWYRQAAGRGLQLLFYSVGIGQISSEVPQNLSASRPQDRQFILSSKKLLLSDSGFYLCAWDRDPNEKLFFGSGTQLSVL.

The chain carries TRBV27 and TRBJ2-5; TRBD1 matches 8 bases. The CDR3 is made up of 14 amino acids. The junction had 5 bases not matched to a gene; V was cut back by 2 bases and J by 6 bases. CDR1 and CDR2 (germline): MNHEY, SMNVEV (reference sequence). For the CDR3, the DNA is TGTGCCAGCAGTTTAGGGACAGGCCGACAGACCCAGTACTTC. Residues: CASSLGTGRQTQYF.

CDR3 residues: CSGGTRTGELFF. In DNA, the CDR3 is TGCAGCGGCGGGACCCGGACCGGGGAGCTGTTTTTT. V is TRBV29-1 and J is TRBJ2-2, with D possibly being TRBD2 (6 bases). Trimming removed 7 bases at V and 5 bases at J, with 11 bases between. The length of the CDR3 is 12 residues. Germline CDR1 and CDR2: SQVTM and ANQGSEA.

V gene TRBV10-3 combines with J gene TRBJ1-2; D gene uncertain. This CDR3 is built from 16 residues. V lost 1 base to trimming and J lost 7 bases, with 19 bases between them. Germline CDR1 and CDR2: ENHRY and SYGVKD. The CDR3 spells CAISEFGQARLGGYTF. The CDR3 DNA sequence: TGTGCCATCAGTGAGTTCGGCCAGGCCCGGTTGGGTGGCTACACCTTC.

The chain couples TRBV10-2 to TRBJ2-2; 14 nucleotides align to TRBD2. CDR1 is WSHSY and CDR2 is SAAADI in the germline V gene. The V segment lost 3 bases and the J segment 5 bases; nucleotides outside the gene matches: 11. This CDR3 has 19 amino acids. The CDR3 bases are TGCGCCAGCAGTGAACTCCCTAGGACTAGCGGGGGGAAAACCGGGGAGCTGTTTTTT. As protein: CASSELPRTSGGKTGELFF.

This clone was seen once. This chain joins TRBV7-9 and TRBJ2-3, with TRBD2 matching over 14 bases. V lost 1 base and J lost 1; bases outside the gene matches: 7. Germline V gene data show CDR1 as SEHNR and CDR2 as FQNEAQ (reference sequence). The CDR3 is 19 amino acids. CDR3 DNA sequence: TGTGCCAGCAGCTTAGTTCAGGGACTAGCGGGAGTGGGCACAGATACGCAGTATTTT. Its translation is CASSLVQGLAGVGTDTQYF.

This chain connects TRBV9 to TRBJ2-7, with TRBD2 matching 7 bases. Germline CDR1 reads SGDLS; CDR2 reads YYNGEE. V shed 4 bases and J 0 bases; nucleotides not matched to a gene: 7. This CDR3 spans 15 amino acids. The CDR3 is CASSPWGGNSYEQYF. The CDR3 region has the DNA TGTGCCAGCAGCCCATGGGGGGGGAACTCCTACGAGCAGTACTTC.

The V gene is TRBV7-3, the J gene TRBJ2-3, with 8 bases that match TRBD2. The V gene end was trimmed by 5 bases and the J gene end by 3 bases; junction bases not matched to a gene: 7. The CDR3 consists of 15 residues. Per germline, CDR1 SGHTA and CDR2 FQGTGA. The CDR3 is CASSPTSGETDTQYF. In nucleotides, the CDR3 is TGTGCCAGCAGCCCAACTAGCGGAGAAACAGATACGCAGTATTTT.

This chain joins TRBV12-3 or TRBV12-4 and TRBJ2-7, with D possibly TRBD2 on 6 matching bases. This CDR3 has 13 residues. Between the trimmed V and J ends, which lost 3 bases and 4 bases, there was a span of 10 bases. CDR3 residues: CASSLWEAYEQYF. CDR3 DNA sequence: TGTGCCAGCAGTTTGTGGGAGGCTTACGAGCAGTACTTC.